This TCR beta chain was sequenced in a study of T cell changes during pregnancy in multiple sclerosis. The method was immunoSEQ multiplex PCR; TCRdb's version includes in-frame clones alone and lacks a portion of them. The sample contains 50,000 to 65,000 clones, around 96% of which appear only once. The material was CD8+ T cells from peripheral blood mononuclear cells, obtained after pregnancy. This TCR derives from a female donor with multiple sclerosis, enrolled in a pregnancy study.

In DNA form, the CDR3 reads TGTGCCAGCTCACCGTTTAATCCGGTTTCGGAGGAGACCCAGTACTTC. Its protein product is CASSPFNPVSEETQYF. The chain recombines TRBV18 with TRBJ2-5; D gene unclear. Germline lookup yields CDR1 KGHSH and CDR2 LQKENI. CDR3 length: 16 amino acids. Trimming pared 3 bases from V and 5 bases from J, leaving 19 bases between.